This T cell receptor (beta chain) originates from a study of cytomegalovirus exposure and HLA in healthy donors. For the study at large: In an earlier analysis, approximately 120 million unique TCR beta sequences were found from some 200 million T cells.

From germline, CDR1 is MNHEY and CDR2 SMNVEV (reference sequence). The CDR3 has 15 amino acids. Trimming took off 6 bases at V and 4 bases at J, with 19 bases between the two ends. Details on this clone: The antigen is not known.

The study ran its PCR with 60 Vbeta and 13 Jbeta primers. Libraries were prepared by immunoSEQ multiplex PCR; TCRdb keeps only in-frame clonotypes and omits some of them. The sample yields 200,000 or so clones, 70% to 90% seen once. The study's findings and limits: TCR beta sequences reportedly predicted the HLA-A and HLA-B alleles of most subjects accurately. Sequencing likely generated an artifact that appeared as a cluster of highly shared sequence variants. According to a later analysis, donors in an Asian-associated ancestry cluster reportedly had fewer N-insertions than the roughly 640-donor mean.

Sequencing was done on a sample of PBMCs. The source of this sequence is a man aged 25-45 years in good health and CMV-seronegative. The chain uses TRBV27 and TRBJ2-7; D is perhaps TRBD2 (7 bases). The chain's CDR3 is CASSPRGGARYEQYF. CDR3 nucleotide sequence: TGTGCCAGCAGCCCTCGAGGGGGGGCGCGATACGAGCAGTACTTC.